This T cell receptor beta chain was recorded in a study of blood T cell repertoires in COVID-19. At the level of the study: The United States, Italy and Spain were the sources of the acute and convalescent COVID-19 samples. Sources were T cells, B-cell-depleted T cells, or PBMCs; the material itself was cDNA or gDNA.

Under the authors' procedure: By means of reference gene primer amplification, nucleated cell counts were estimated. Sequencing was performed with immunoSEQ multiplex PCR; in TCRdb, only in-frame clones are kept and a portion is missing. That table gives V, J and clone size, and the DNA gave D and trimming. The repertoire holds about 59,000 clones, with almost 90% as singletons. The germline CDR1 and CDR2 sequences are SNHLY and FYNNEI. The CDR3 is made up of 10 amino acids. Trimming stripped 8 bases from V and 4 bases from J, with 5 bases between. This clone occurred once. The TCR comes from a woman aged 80 or over with active COVID-19. The V and J genes are TRBV2 and TRBJ1-1; unclear D gene. The sequencing input was peripheral blood. CDR3 DNA: TGTGCCAGCCTTTCCACTGAAGCTTTCTTT. As protein: CASLSTEAFF.